This T cell receptor beta chain appears in the sequencing data of a study of blood T cells in healthy people across ages. This CDR3 is 14 amino acids long. Trimming cost V 4 bases and J 2 bases; bases outside gene matches: 5. The V gene's germline CDR1 is SGHKS and CDR2 YYEKEE (reference sequence). Next came a second PCR, run for roughly 6 to 11 cycles, which used a sample-barcoded 5' primer along with a J-beta primer mix. TCRdb redid the calling of the 5' RACE reads with MiXCR, one entry per CDR3 protein. The table lists roughly 680,000 distinct CDR3 sequences, more than 45% of them singletons, with approximately 15% in the top ten. To note about this clonotype: Its cognate antigen is unknown.

Regarding the study as a whole: Correlation between TCR beta diversity and naive T cell percentage was strong.

The sequence was collected from an elderly woman in good health. This chain joins TRBV5-5 and TRBJ1-2; TRBD1 matches at 7 bases. The sequencing sample was made of blood. This CDR3 is CASSNLDRNYGYTF. The CDR3 DNA sequence: TGTGCCAGCAGCAACCTGGACAGGAACTATGGCTACACCTTC.